The clone carrying this TCR beta chain was detected ten times or more. From the 5' RACE reads, TCRdb called clonotypes with MiXCR, one entry per CDR3 protein. This sample yields around 29,000 distinct CDR3 sequences, of which about 10% are seen a single time; approximately 30% belongs to the top ten. Indicated time point: blood at routine non-recurrence follow-up after resection. The data were taken from a study of spatial heterogeneity in lung cancer. Study overall: When follow-up PBMC samples existed, they were sequenced (at a median of roughly 2 years after resection).

The V gene's germline CDR1 is ENHRY and CDR2 SYGVKD. The trim removed 2 bases at V and 2 bases at J, leaving 11 bases unmatched. The length of the CDR3 is 17 residues. This sample comprised PBMCs, obtained at follow-up. This receptor was obtained from a female donor with early-stage non-small cell lung cancer. V is TRBV10-3 and J is TRBJ2-7; the match to TRBD1 covers 8 bases. This chain's CDR3 is CAISEPEQGGFPYEQYF. DNA for the CDR3: TGTGCCATCAGTGAGCCTGAACAGGGGGGTTTCCCCTACGAGCAGTACTTC.